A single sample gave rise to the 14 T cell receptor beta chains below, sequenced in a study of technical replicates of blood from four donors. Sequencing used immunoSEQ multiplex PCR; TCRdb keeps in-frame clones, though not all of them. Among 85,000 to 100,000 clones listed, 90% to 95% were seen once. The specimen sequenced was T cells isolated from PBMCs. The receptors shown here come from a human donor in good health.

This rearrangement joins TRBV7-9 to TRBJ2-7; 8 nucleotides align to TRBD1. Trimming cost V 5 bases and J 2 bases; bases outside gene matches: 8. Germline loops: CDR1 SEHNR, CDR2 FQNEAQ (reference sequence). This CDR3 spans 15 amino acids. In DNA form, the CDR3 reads TGTGCCAGCAGCCTCACCGGGACAGGAACCTACGAGCAGTACTTC. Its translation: CASSLTGTGTYEQYF. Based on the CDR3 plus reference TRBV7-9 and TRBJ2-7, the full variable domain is DTGVSQNPRHKITKRGQNVTFRCDPISEHNRLYWYRQTLGQGPEFLTYFQNEAQLEKSRLLSDRFSAERPKGSFSTLEIQRTEQGDSAMYLCASSLTGTGTYEQYFGPGTRLTVT.

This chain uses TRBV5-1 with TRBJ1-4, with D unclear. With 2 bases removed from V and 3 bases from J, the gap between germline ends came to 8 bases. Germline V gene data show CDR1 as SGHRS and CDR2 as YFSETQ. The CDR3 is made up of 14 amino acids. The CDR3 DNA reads TGCGCCAGCAGCTTAGGAGCCCCTAATGAAAAACTGTTTTTT. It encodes CASSLGAPNEKLFF.

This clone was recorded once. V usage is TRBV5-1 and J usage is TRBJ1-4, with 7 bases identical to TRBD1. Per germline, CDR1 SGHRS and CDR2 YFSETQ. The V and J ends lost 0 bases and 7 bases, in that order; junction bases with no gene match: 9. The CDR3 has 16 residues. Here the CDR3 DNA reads TGCGCCAGCAGCTTGGGTTTCGGGACAGAAGGTGAAAAACTGTTTTTT. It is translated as CASSLGFGTEGEKLFF.

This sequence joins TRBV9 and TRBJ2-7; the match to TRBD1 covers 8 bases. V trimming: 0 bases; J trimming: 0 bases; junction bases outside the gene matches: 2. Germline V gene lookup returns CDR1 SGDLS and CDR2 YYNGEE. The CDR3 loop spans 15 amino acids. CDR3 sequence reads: CASSVAGGPSYEQYF. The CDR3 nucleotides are TGTGCCAGCAGCGTAGCAGGGGGCCCCTCCTACGAGCAGTACTTC.

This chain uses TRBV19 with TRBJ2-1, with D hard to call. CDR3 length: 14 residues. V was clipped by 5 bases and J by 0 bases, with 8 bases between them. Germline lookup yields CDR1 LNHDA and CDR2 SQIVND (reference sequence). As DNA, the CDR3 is TGTGCCAGTAGTCAGTCGATCTCCTACAATGAGCAGTTCTTC. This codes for CASSQSISYNEQFF.

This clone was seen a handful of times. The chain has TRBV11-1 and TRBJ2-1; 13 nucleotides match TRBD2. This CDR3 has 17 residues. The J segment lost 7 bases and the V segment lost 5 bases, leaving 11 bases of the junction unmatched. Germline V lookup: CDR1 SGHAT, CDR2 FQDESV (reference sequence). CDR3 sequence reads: CASSRTSGGSPWNEQFF. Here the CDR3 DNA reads TGTGCCAGCAGCCGGACTAGCGGGGGCTCCCCGTGGAATGAGCAGTTCTTC.

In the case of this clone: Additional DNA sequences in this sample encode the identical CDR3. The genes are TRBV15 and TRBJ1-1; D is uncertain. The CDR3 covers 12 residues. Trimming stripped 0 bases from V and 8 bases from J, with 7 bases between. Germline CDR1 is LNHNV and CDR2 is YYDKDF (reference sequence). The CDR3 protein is CATSRDRGEAFF. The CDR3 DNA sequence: TGTGCCACCAGCAGAGATCGGGGAGAAGCTTTCTTT.

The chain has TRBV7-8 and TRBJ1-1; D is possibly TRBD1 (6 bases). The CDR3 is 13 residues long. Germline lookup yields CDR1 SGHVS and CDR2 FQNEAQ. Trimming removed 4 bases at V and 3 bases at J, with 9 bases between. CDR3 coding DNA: TGTGCCAGCAGCTCGCGACAGGACACTGAAGCTTTCTTT. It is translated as CASSSRQDTEAFF.

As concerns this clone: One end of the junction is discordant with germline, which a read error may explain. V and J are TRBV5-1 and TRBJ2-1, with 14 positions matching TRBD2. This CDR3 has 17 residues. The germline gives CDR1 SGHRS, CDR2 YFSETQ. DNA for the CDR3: TGCGCCAGCAGCCAGGGACTAGCGGGGGCCTCCTCCAATGAGCAGTTCTTC. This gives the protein CASSQGLAGASSNEQFF. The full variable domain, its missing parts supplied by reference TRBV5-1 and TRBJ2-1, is KAGVTQTPRYLIKTRGQQVTLSCSPISGHRSVSWYQQTPGQGLQFLFEYFSETQRNKGNFPGRFSGRQFSNSRSEMNVSTLELGDSALYLCASSQGLAGASSNEQFFGPGTRLTVL.

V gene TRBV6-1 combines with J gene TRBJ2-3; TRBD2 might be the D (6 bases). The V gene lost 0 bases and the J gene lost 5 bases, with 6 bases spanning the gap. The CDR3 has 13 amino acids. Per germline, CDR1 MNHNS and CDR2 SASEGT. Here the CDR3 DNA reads TGTGCCAGCAGTGAAGCGCGGGGAGATACGCAGTATTTT. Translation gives CASSEARGDTQYF.

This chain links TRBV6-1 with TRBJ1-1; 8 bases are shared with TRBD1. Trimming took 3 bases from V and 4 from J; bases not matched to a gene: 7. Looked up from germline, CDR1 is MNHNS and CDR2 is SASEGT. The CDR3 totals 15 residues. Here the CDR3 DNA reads TGTGCCAGCAGTGACCAAGACAGGGGTAGCACTGAAGCTTTCTTT. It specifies CASSDQDRGSTEAFF.

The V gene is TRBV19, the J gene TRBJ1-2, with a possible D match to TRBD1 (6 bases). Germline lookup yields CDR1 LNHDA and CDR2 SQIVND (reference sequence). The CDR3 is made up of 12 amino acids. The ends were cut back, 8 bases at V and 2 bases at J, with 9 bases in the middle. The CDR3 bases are TGTGCCAGTCTGCAGGGGAACTATGGCTACACCTTC. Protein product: CASLQGNYGYTF.

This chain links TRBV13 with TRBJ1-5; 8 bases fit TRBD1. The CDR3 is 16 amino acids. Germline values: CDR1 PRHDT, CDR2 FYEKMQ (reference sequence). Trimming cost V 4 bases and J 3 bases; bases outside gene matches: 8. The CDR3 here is CASSSGGTGFNQPQHF. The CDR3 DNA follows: TGTGCCAGCAGCTCCGGGGGGACAGGTTTCAATCAGCCCCAGCATTTT.

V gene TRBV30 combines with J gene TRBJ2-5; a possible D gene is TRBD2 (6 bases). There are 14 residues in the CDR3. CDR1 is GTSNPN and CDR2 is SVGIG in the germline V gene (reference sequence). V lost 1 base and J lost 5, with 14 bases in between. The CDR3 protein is CAWSETGVRETQYF. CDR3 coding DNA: TGTGCCTGGAGTGAGACGGGGGTGAGGGAGACCCAGTACTTC.